This T cell receptor beta chain was retrieved from a study of blood T cell repertoires in COVID-19. At the level of the study: There were acute and convalescent COVID-19 samples, and they came from the United States, Italy and Spain. In each case, the material was cDNA or gDNA derived from T cells, B-cell-depleted T cells, or PBMCs.

Germline V CDR1 and CDR2: SGHDT, YYEEEE. The CDR3 length is 14 residues. V was shortened by 6 bases and J by 7 bases, with 17 bases between the two germline ends. Per the original data handling: The authors estimated nucleated cell counts from reference gene primer amplification. Data came from immunoSEQ multiplex PCR; TCRdb stores just in-frame clones and leaves some out. V and J calls and clone size are as listed in that table; D and trimming were resolved from the DNA. The sample lists roughly 43,000 clones; 80% to 90% were seen once. The sequenced material came from peripheral blood. The TCR comes from a man aged 55-75 years with active COVID-19. This chain links TRBV5-6 with TRBJ2-1; maybe TRBD2 (6 bases). CDR3 nucleotides: TGTGCCAGCACTTTCGGGACTTCCCGGAATGAGCAGTTCTTC. It translates to CASTFGTSRNEQFF.